The text below deals with one T cell receptor beta chain. Extraction of RNA preceded its reverse transcription into cDNA, which served as the sequencing template. The table came from immunoSEQ multiplex PCR; TCRdb's copy has only in-frame clones and leaves some out. The sample holds under 250,000 clones, around 62% seen once. This record belongs to a study of CD8+ T cells in alopecia areata. The ends lost 6 bases at V and 4 bases at J; junction bases unmatched: 10. The CDR3 contains 15 residues. Looked up from germline, CDR1 is SQVTM and CDR2 is ANQGSEA. The specimen comprised CD4+ T cells sorted from blood, sampled at week 0. The chain employs TRBV29-1 and TRBJ1-3, with 9 bases identical to TRBD1. The sequence derives from a human donor with alopecia areata. DNA for the CDR3: TGCAGCGTGGCGACCCCCGGGACAGGGGGAAACACCATATATTTT. Protein: CSVATPGTGGNTIYF. Full variable domain (missing parts from reference TRBV29-1 and TRBJ1-3): SAVISQKPSRDICQRGTSLTIQCQVDSQVTMMFWYRQQPGQSLTLIATANQGSEATYESGFVIDKFPISRPNLTFSTLTVSNMSPEDSSIYLCSVATPGTGGNTIYFGEGSWLTVV.